The rows below give T cell receptor beta chains drawn from one sample of a study of cytomegalovirus exposure and HLA in healthy donors. Only in-frame clones appear in the TCRdb table, and some are missing; sequencing was by immunoSEQ multiplex PCR. Of about 140,000 clones listed, roughly 80% are singletons. The sequencing sample was made of PBMCs. These receptors all stem from a man aged 18 to 30 in good health and CMV-seronegative. CDR3s include the opening cysteine and the closing phenylalanine or tryptophan. A D gene is named only where the DNA matches it firmly. The size of a clone is reported for some rows only, either as once, few or many, or as a class for expanded clones.

clone_size j_call v_call d_call cdr3_aa cdr3_nt
. TRBJ1-4 TRBV5-1 . CASSLALSGGGGEKLFF TGCGCCAGCAGCTTGGCGCTGAGTGGAGGGGGGGGTGAAAAACTGTTTTTT
. TRBJ2-1 TRBV29-1 TRBD1 CSVEGTRDRGHYNEQFF TGCAGCGTTGAAGGGACTAGGGACAGGGGGCATTACAATGAGCAGTTCTTC
. TRBJ2-3 TRBV5-5 TRBD2 CASSPTSGTDTQYF TGTGCCAGCAGCCCGACTAGCGGCACAGATACGCAGTATTTT
. TRBJ2-3 TRBV4-2 . CASSQDPGEWGGSPYF TGTGCCAGCAGCCAAGATCCGGGGGAGTGGGGAGGATCTCCGTATTTT
. TRBJ2-5 TRBV7-9 TRBD1 CASSGTVQETQYF TGTGCCAGCAGCGGGACAGTCCAAGAGACCCAGTACTTC
. TRBJ2-1 TRBV19 TRBD2 CASTTSGLGNEQFF TGTGCCAGTACCACTAGCGGACTGGGGAATGAGCAGTTCTTC
. TRBJ2-3 TRBV30 TRBD1 CAWRGTNPGTGRRDTQYF TGTGCCTGGAGAGGAACGAACCCGGGGACAGGTCGTCGGGATACGCAGTATTTT
. TRBJ1-1 TRBV7-9 TRBD1 CSSSSGQGAFF TGTTCCAGCAGCTCCGGACAGGGAGCTTTCTTT
. TRBJ2-3 TRBV4-2 TRBD2 CASSLIAGGRPDTQYF TGTGCCAGCAGCCTAATAGCGGGGGGGCGCCCAGATACGCAGTATTTT
. TRBJ1-2 TRBV19 TRBD1 CASSIDLVGRDARQGSTGYTF TGTGCCAGTAGTATAGATCTGGTCGGTAGAGACGCGCGACAGGGCTCAACTGGCTACACCTTC
few TRBJ1-5 TRBV2 TRBD1 CASSEWTGSSQPQHF TGTGCCAGCAGTGAATGGACAGGGTCTAGTCAGCCCCAGCATTTT
. TRBJ2-7 TRBV7-2 . CASSPGGFSDEQYF TGTGCCAGCAGCCCTGGGGGGTTTTCGGACGAGCAGTACTTC
. TRBJ2-7 TRBV4-1 TRBD2 CASSQVPGEGYEQYF TGCGCCAGCAGCCAAGTTCCGGGGGAGGGATACGAGCAGTACTTC
. TRBJ2-1 TRBV7-2 TRBD1 CASSLDRGLFEQFF TGTGCCAGCAGCTTAGACAGGGGGCTATTTGAGCAGTTCTTC
. TRBJ2-1 TRBV4-3 . CASSQGGGGEQFF TGCGCCAGCAGCCAAGGGGGAGGAGGTGAGCAGTTCTTC
. TRBJ1-1 TRBV7-6 . CASSLQDGPEAFF TGTGCCAGCAGCCTACAGGACGGTCCTGAAGCTTTCTTT
few TRBJ2-2 TRBV5-1 TRBD1 CASSLGDSYTGELFF TGCGCCAGCAGCTTGGGGGACAGCTACACCGGGGAGCTGTTTTTT
few TRBJ2-7 TRBV2 . CASSIQDYEQYF TGTGCCAGCAGTATACAGGACTACGAGCAGTACTTC
. TRBJ1-5 TRBV4-2 TRBD1 CASSPSTGAYSNQPQHF TGTGCCAGCAGCCCTTCGACAGGGGCCTATAGCAATCAGCCCCAGCATTTT
. TRBJ2-6 TRBV2 . CASRTGLAGANVLTF TGTGCCAGCAGGACAGGACTGGCTGGGGCCAACGTCCTGACTTTC
. TRBJ1-1 TRBV6-5 TRBD1 CASSYSIGGQGRAFF TGTGCCAGCAGTTACTCGATCGGTGGACAGGGGCGGGCTTTCTTT
. TRBJ1-1 TRBV27 TRBD1 CASSLEGATEAFF TGTGCCAGCAGTTTAGAGGGGGCCACTGAAGCTTTCTTT
. TRBJ2-2 TRBV7-6 TRBD2 CASSLAAAGGLNTGELFF TGTGCCAGCAGCTTAGCGGCAGCGGGGGGATTAAACACCGGGGAGCTGTTTTTT
. TRBJ1-2 TRBV9 TRBD1 CASSVAGQGVSYGYTF TGTGCCAGCAGCGTAGCTGGACAGGGAGTTAGCTATGGCTACACCTTC
. TRBJ1-2 TRBV5-4 . CASSLDAGPYGYTF TGTGCCAGCAGCTTGGACGCAGGGCCGTATGGCTACACCTTC
. TRBJ2-5 TRBV5-6 . CASSLLPQETQYF TGTGCCAGCAGCTTGCTACCCCAAGAGACCCAGTACTTC
few TRBJ1-4 TRBV27 . CASSNKQGPNEKLFF TGTGCCAGCAGCAATAAACAGGGACCTAATGAAAAACTGTTTTTT
. TRBJ2-5 TRBV4-3 TRBD1 CASSQGTGQGTQYF TGCGCCAGCAGCCAGGGGACAGGGCAGGGGACCCAGTACTTC
. TRBJ2-3 TRBV19 TRBD2 CASTSGGADTQYF TGTGCCAGTACTAGCGGGGGGGCAGATACGCAGTATTTT
. TRBJ2-2 TRBV9 TRBD2 CASSVVAGATGELFF TGTGCCAGCAGCGTAGTAGCGGGGGCCACCGGGGAGCTGTTTTTT
few TRBJ1-2 TRBV4-3 . CASSLAGGDYGYTF TGCGCCAGCAGCCTCGCGGGAGGGGACTATGGCTACACCTTC
few TRBJ1-5 TRBV19 TRBD1 CASKTGQGNQPQHF TGTGCCAGTAAAACGGGACAGGGAAATCAGCCCCAGCATTTT
. TRBJ1-6 TRBV25-1 TRBD1 CASTPGTVNSPLHF TGTGCCAGCACCCCCGGGACAGTAAATTCACCCCTCCACTTT
. TRBJ1-6 TRBV14 . CASSLGRRSYNSPLHF TGTGCCAGCAGCCTGGGCCGAAGATCCTATAATTCACCCCTCCACTTT
once TRBJ1-2 TRBV6-5 . CASSYSLGVVNGYTF TGTGCCAGCAGTTACTCGTTGGGAGTTGTAAATGGCTACACCTTC
. TRBJ2-5 TRBV6-6 . CASTHAGVGGGTQYF TGTGCCAGCACCCACGCCGGGGTGGGAGGTGGAACCCAGTACTTC
. TRBJ2-1 TRBV2 . CASSEDNYNEQFF TGTGCCAGCAGTGAGGACAACTACAATGAGCAGTTCTTC
. TRBJ2-7 TRBV4-2 . CASSNDQDYEQYF TGTGCCAGCAGCAACGACCAGGACTACGAGCAGTACTTC
. TRBJ2-7 TRBV5-5 . CASSLGAKSEQYF TGTGCCAGCAGCTTAGGGGCTAAGTCCGAGCAGTACTTC
. TRBJ2-1 TRBV5-4 . CASSFPQNYNEQFF TGTGCCAGCAGCTTTCCCCAGAACTACAATGAGCAGTTCTTC
. TRBJ2-7 TRBV6-1 . CASSEELTYEQYF TGTGCCAGCAGTGAAGAACTGACATACGAGCAGTACTTC
. TRBJ1-2 TRBV4-2 TRBD1 CASSQDHNRGYGDTF TGTGCCAGCAGCCAAGATCATAACAGGGGCTATGGGGACACCTTC